The clone carrying this T cell receptor (beta chain) was observed many times. Individual cDNA molecules (in the library) carried attached unique molecular identifiers. TCRdb reprocessed the 5' RACE reads with MiXCR, giving one entry per CDR3 protein. The sample consists of 120,000 to 150,000 distinct CDR3 sequences, approximately 4% of them appearing once. The germline gives CDR1 MDHEN, CDR2 SYDVKM. The CDR3 spans 15 residues. V trimming: 4 bases; J trimming: 3 bases; junction bases outside the gene matches: 8. This specimen comes from a study of human T cells and chemical hapten exposure. On the study more broadly: TCR yields per sample varied mostly from small pooled library volume differences.

Extraction yielded total RNA from whole blood (unfractionated). The clonotype originates from a female donor in good health. The rearrangement links TRBV28 to TRBJ1-2, with TRBD1 matching 7 bases. The CDR3 is CASSSGQLSHYGYTF. CDR3 nucleotides: TGTGCCAGCAGTTCGGGACAGCTTTCACACTATGGCTACACCTTC.